The entry below describes one TCR beta chain. This sample was included in a study of blood T cell repertoires in COVID-19. Sequencing was performed with immunoSEQ multiplex PCR; in TCRdb, only in-frame clones are kept and a portion is missing. The sample holds under 250,000 clones, around 88% seen once. The CDR3 runs to 17 residues. Germline V gives CDR1 WNHNN, CDR2 SYGVQD (reference sequence). Trimming cost V 9 bases and J 6 bases; bases outside gene matches: 20. The chain employs TRBV10-1 and TRBJ2-3; 8 bases align to TRBD1. Sequencing was carried out using peripheral blood. The clonotype comes from a woman aged 25-40 years with COVID-19, enrolled during active disease. The CDR3 protein is CARTSLWGQDVVDTQYF. The CDR3 DNA is TGCGCCAGGACTTCCTTATGGGGACAGGATGTTGTGGATACGCAGTATTTT.